These 2 T cell receptor beta chains were sequenced from one sample in a study of T-cell reconstitution after alpha-beta-depleted transplantation in children. The library targeted TCRbeta and was prepared with unique molecular identifiers. MiXCR, applied by TCRdb to the PCR reads, yields one record per CDR3 protein. The data show some 490,000 distinct CDR3 sequences, about 12% seen once. Sequenced here: PBMCs from the stem cell graft donor, sampled from the stem cell graft. These receptor sequences come from a human donor who donated a stem cell graft to a child with combined immunodeficiency.

The chain is built from TRBV7-9 and TRBJ2-7, with TRBD2 as a possible D gene (7 bases). This CDR3 is built from 12 residues. V was trimmed by 11 bases and J by 6 bases, leaving 17 bases between them. The germline gives CDR1 SEHNR, CDR2 FQNEAQ (reference sequence). The CDR3: CAGQSGGGEQYF. The CDR3 DNA follows: TGTGCCGGTCAGTCGGGGGGCGGCGAGCAGTACTTC.

This clonotype has more than one count but fewer than ten. This sequence joins TRBV12-3 or TRBV12-4 and TRBJ2-1, with D hard to call. V dropped 6 bases and J dropped 8 bases, with 14 bases sitting between them. This CDR3 has 13 residues. The CDR3, as DNA: TGTGCCAGCAGCCCAAGCTCGGCTTATGAGCAGTTCTTC. Translated: CASSPSSAYEQFF.